The subject of this entry is one T cell receptor beta chain. Only a few counts were recorded for this clone. The antigen this receptor binds is unknown. There are no base qualities to consult, and no much larger clone falls within one base. The Quick-DNA Microprep Kit was used to extract genomic DNA from the sorted cells. TCRbeta DNA was amplified with the immunoSEQ hsTCRbeta kit following the manufacturer's protocol. TCRbeta libraries were sequenced on an Illumina MiSeq instrument. Processing in the source paper ran as follows. After out-of-frame sequences were removed, millions of distinct TCRbeta sequences remained, averaging roughly 67,000 per individual. Two values were used to score each individual: the count of 150 to 200 previously reported CMV-associated TCRbeta sequences and the total count of productive distinct TCRbeta sequences. A beta-binomial model was reimplemented in Python, and scikit-learn random forests with default parameters were trained on US cohort data. Classifier performance on the Belgian cohort was summarized as median AUC with percentile confidence intervals over 10,000 bootstrap iterations. As stored in TCRdb, this immuneACCESS dataset retains in-frame rearrangements with V and J assigned. A fraction of the clones does not appear; measured against another copy, unresolved V genes explain less than half of the discrepancy, and the remainder lacks a known reason. V, J and clone size derive from that table, while D and trimming were established from the DNA sequence. The sample table lists 52,000 or so clones, 82% of them with a count of one. Roughly 0.59% of the sample goes to the ten largest clones.

This sample is part of a study of memory CD4+ T cells and cytomegalovirus serostatus (dated by TCRdb to about 2019). About the study as a whole: A total of about 33 healthy Belgian adults, of whom 9 were CMV seropositive and some 25 were CMV seronegative, were included in the cohort. CD4+ memory TCRbeta repertoires of a Belgian cohort with known cytomegalovirus serostatus were sequenced in order to replicate a published TCR-based CMV serostatus classifier. General study outcomes and caveats: Only CD4+CD45RO+ memory cells were sequenced, unlike the original study, which covered naive and memory CD4+ and CD8+ populations. For predicting CMV serostatus, the median bootstrapped AUC was approximately 0.95 using the original framework and roughly 0.91 using a US-trained random forest. Among the 150 to 200 previously reported CMV-associated TCRbeta sequences, approximately 70 showed up in the CD4+ memory repertoires, with each one found in between one and five individuals. The results were read as suggesting that the CMV-associated TCR signature is, for the most part, present in the CD4+ memory repertoire. A median bootstrapped AUC of roughly 0.94 with a 95% CI of 0.76-1.00 was achieved on the Belgian cohort by the original-framework classifier.

Via the germline V gene, CDR1 is SGHTA and CDR2 FQGNSA. After removal of 5 bases from V and 1 base from J, the junction retains 7 bases not matched to a gene. Including the terminal cysteine and phenylalanine, the CDR3 comprises 15 residues. This entry keeps only the CDR3 DNA: 45 bases, framed from base 1. Single viable CD3+CD4+CD8-CD45RO+ cells were sorted as memory CD4+ T cells on a FACSAria II. CMV serostatus was determined using a Roche Elecsys assay that detects serum IgG against CMV pp150, pp28, p38 and p52. Once the samples were thawed, total CD4+ T cells were enriched through positive selection using CD4 magnetic microbeads. The samples came from a different study that was designed specifically to examine the CD4+ T cell memory repertoire. Peripheral blood mononuclear cells were isolated and cryopreserved following standard operating procedures; serum was stored at -80 °C. The staining relied on CD3-PerCP (BW264/56), CD4-APC (RPA-T4), CD45RO-PE (UCHT1) and CD8-Pacific Orange (3B5) antibodies, and Sytox blue was used to exclude non-viable cells.

The sequence derives from an adult in good health and CMV-seronegative. Sequencing input: memory CD4+ T cells from blood. The chain is made from TRBV7-2 and TRBJ2-7; the central 8 bases match TRBD1. DNA sequence: TGTGCCAGCAGCAACTCAGGGGGCAGATCCTACGAGCAGTACTTC. This sequence encodes CASSNSGGRSYEQYF.